This T cell receptor (beta chain) was identified during a study of PD-L1 blockade in urothelial cancer. Overall study: Blood analysis took place 3 weeks (second dose) and 6 weeks after treatment start. Whole-study results and caveats: TCR clonality was measured in pretreatment peripheral blood. Clonality below the median predicted better survival.

In the case of this clone: Its target is unknown.

V lost 8 bases and J lost 3; bases outside the gene matches: 5. Germline V gene lookup returns CDR1 SNHLY and CDR2 FYNNEI. The CDR3 is 14 residues long. Using immunoSEQ multiplex PCR, the repertoire was profiled, and TCRdb retains in-frame clones only, with some absent. The sample lists about 38,000 clones, over 65% occurring once. This chain uses TRBV2 with TRBJ1-5; 9 nucleotides match TRBD1. Specimen: PBMCs, collected around atezolizumab (anti-PD-L1) treatment. This clonotype was obtained from a man in his sixties with urothelial cancer. The DNA of the CDR3 is TGTGCCAGCGACGGGACAGGGCTCAATCAGCCCCAGCATTTT. It encodes CASDGTGLNQPQHF.